These 2 T cell receptor beta chains originate from one sample sequenced in a study of cytomegalovirus exposure and HLA in healthy donors. Libraries were prepared by immunoSEQ multiplex PCR; TCRdb keeps only in-frame clonotypes and omits some of them. The sample has some 170,000 clones, roughly 89% seen once. The sample taken for sequencing was PBMCs. Receptor source: a woman aged 25 to 39 in good health and CMV-seronegative.

This rearrangement joins TRBV7-9 to TRBJ2-6, with D unresolved. With 1 base removed from V and 1 base from J, the gap between germline ends came to 2 bases. Germline V gene sequence: CDR1 SEHNR, CDR2 FQNEAQ (reference sequence). The CDR3 is made up of 14 amino acids. The CDR3 reads CASSLVSGANVLTF. The CDR3 DNA sequence: TGTGCCAGCAGCTTAGTATCTGGGGCCAACGTCCTGACTTTC.

In nucleotides, the CDR3 is TGTGCCCTAGCTAAACAGGGAAAGCAGCCCCAGCATTTT. Its protein product is CALAKQGKQPQHF. This chain connects TRBV25-1 to TRBJ1-5, with D tentatively TRBD1 (6 bases). The CDR3 has 13 amino acids. V was clipped by 11 bases and J by 7 bases, with 18 bases between them. Germline values: CDR1 MGHDK, CDR2 SYGVNS.